This T cell receptor beta chain was profiled in a study of blood T cell repertoires in COVID-19 (dated by TCRdb to about 2020). Study-wide context: Collaborator samples came from the United States, Italy and Spain and covered acute and convalescent phases of COVID-19. The prospective study material was composed of cDNA or gDNA derived from T cells, B-cell-depleted T cells, or PBMCs. Subjects who had been exposed to COVID-19, were actively infected with it, or had recovered from it provided the deeply sampled blood TCRbeta repertoires that made up the dataset. The repertoires were released in a freely available public database meant as a resource for research on the immune response to SARS-CoV-2. The samples were drawn from two sources: the first 160 participants of the ongoing ImmuneRACE study, and 950 to 1,500 subjects contributed by 6 global collaborators. Nearly every sample came with metadata listing a de-identified subject ID, COVID-19 status, age in years and sex. Where HLA class I and class II types were available, the types were taken from metadata supplied by the sample provider, not from assay-based typing. Overall results and qualifications from the work: Clinical and demographic metadata were provided uncurated, with the amount varying by source and participant.

With respect to this clone: The antigen it binds to is not known. No qualities accompany the bases; no much larger clone lies one base away.

The immunoSEQ Assay, a bias-controlled multiplex PCR, was used to amplify TCRbeta CDR3 regions from genomic DNA. The authors processed their data as follows. Nucleated cell counts per sample were estimated from amplification of reference gene primers within the assay. To quantify the absolute abundance of each unique TCRbeta CDR3 rearrangement, sequence reads were collapsed and filtered. For each sample, productive Simpson clonality was calculated as the square root of Simpson's diversity index across productive rearrangements. TCRdb holds this immuneACCESS table with in-frame rearrangements only. Some clones are missing; in checked studies, unresolved V genes explain under half, and the rest has no known cause. That table gives V, J and clone size, and the DNA gave D and trimming. The sample includes approximately 170,000 clones, with around 81% observed a single time. Of the sample, 13% falls within the top ten clones.

Samples from volunteer blood donors who had recovered from COVID-19 were contributed by a second Seattle source. The collaborating institutions used their own protocols to collect whole blood in K2EDTA tubes. For TCRbeta analysis, collaborators shipped samples as frozen whole blood, isolated PBMCs, or DNA extracted from either of those sample types. The origin of this receptor is a man between 65 and 85 years old who had recovered from COVID-19. The source material was peripheral blood.

At the DNA level, the sequence is TGTGCCAGCAGCTTAGAGCTGGCCCCAATGAACACTGAAGCTTTCTTT. This encodes CASSLELAPMNTEAFF. The V and J segments used are TRBV11-2 and TRBJ1-1; the D gene lacks a confident call. From the cysteine up to the phenylalanine, the CDR3 has a length of 16 residues. Only the CDR3 DNA is retained, 48 bases long and in frame from the first base. A distance of 11 bases separates the germline ends of V and J, which lose 0 bases and 0 bases respectively. Reading the germline V gene gives CDR1 SGHAT and CDR2 FQNNGV. The CDR3 plus the reference TRBV11-2 and TRBJ1-1 genes for the other parts give the full variable domain: EAGVAQSPRYKIIEKRQSVAFWCNPISGHATLYWYQQILGQGPKLLIQFQNNGVVDDSQLPKDRFSAERLKGVDSTLKIQPAKLEDSAVYLCASSLELAPMNTEAFFGQGTRLTVV.